This T cell receptor beta chain was sequenced for a study of shared clonotypes between healthy human individuals. Deep was the level at which the assay was run. Methods used by the authors: From ImmunoSEQ came sequences covering only the junction and carrying no quality scores, so filtering differed. Generated by immunoSEQ multiplex PCR, the TCRdb table keeps only in-frame clones and is missing some. That table supplies the V and J calls and clone size; D and trimming were determined from the DNA. The sample holds about 480,000 clones; about 80% are singletons and the top ten take roughly an eighth. The study enrolled healthy HIV-negative adults without recent acute infections or vaccinations as donors. Each unsorted sample relied on roughly 90 million PBMCs as its source of genomic DNA. Germline trimming cut 3 bases from V and 3 bases from J; bases unmatched to any gene: 8. The CDR3 is 15 amino acids. Germline V gene data show CDR1 as SGHRS and CDR2 as YFSETQ.

Input material: PBMCs. This clonotype was obtained from a woman aged 40 to 49 in good health. Some clones in this sample may be carry-over from other donors' samples. The chain couples TRBV5-1 to TRBJ2-7, with 8 nucleotides matching TRBD2. The CDR3 nucleotides read TGCGCCAGCAGCTCCGGCGGGGGGATAATCTACGAGCAGTACTTC. It translates to CASSSGGGIIYEQYF.